One and the same sample provided the 31 T cell receptor beta chains below, sequenced in a study of cytomegalovirus exposure and HLA in healthy donors. Primers included in the PCR were 60 Vbeta and 13 Jbeta primers. The method was immunoSEQ multiplex PCR; TCRdb's version includes in-frame clones alone and lacks a portion of them. The repertoire consists of some 120,000 clones, with 75% to 85% occurring once and the leading ten covering roughly 2.4%. Sequences were obtained from PBMCs. The receptor set was obtained from a man under 40 in good health and CMV-seronegative.

The chain is built from TRBV5-1 and TRBJ1-5; D is undetermined. Trimming shortened V by 0 bases and J by 5 bases, and 6 bases separated the two germline ends. This CDR3 spans 13 amino acids. CDR1 is SGHRS, CDR2 YFSETQ, per germline. This CDR3 reads CASSLERDQPQHF. The CDR3 DNA follows: TGCGCCAGCAGCTTGGAACGGGATCAGCCCCAGCATTTT.

CDR3: CASSPLLAGVKYNEQFF. The CDR3 DNA follows: TGTGCCAGCTCACCTTTGCTAGCGGGAGTGAAGTACAATGAGCAGTTCTTC. The J gene is TRBJ2-1, the V gene TRBV18; 10 positions agree with TRBD2. The CDR3 has 17 residues. Germline values: CDR1 KGHSH, CDR2 LQKENI. V lost 3 bases and J lost 4; bases outside the gene matches: 9.

The rearrangement joins TRBV29-1 to TRBJ2-1; 7 bases are shared with TRBD2. The germline CDR1 and CDR2 sequences are SQVTM and ANQGSEA. This CDR3 contains 10 residues. V was clipped by 4 bases and J by 15 bases; unmatched bases: 6. The CDR3, as DNA: TGCAGCGTTGCAACTAGCGAACGGTTCTTC. It is translated as CSVATSERFF.

The chain links TRBV7-9 to TRBJ2-7, with TRBD2 as a possible D gene (6 bases). Germline lookup yields CDR1 SEHNR and CDR2 FQNEAQ (reference sequence). V was trimmed by 5 bases and J by 2 bases, leaving 19 bases between them. This CDR3 has 16 amino acids. This CDR3 reads CASSRTAGTLPYEQYF. The CDR3 DNA follows: TGTGCCAGCAGCAGAACCGCCGGGACTCTTCCCTACGAGCAGTACTTC.

The chain uses TRBV27 and TRBJ1-1, with 12 bases identical to TRBD1. The CDR3 runs to 17 residues. Germline values: CDR1 MNHEY, CDR2 SMNVEV (reference sequence). The trim removed 5 bases at V and 2 bases at J, leaving 9 bases unmatched. CDR3 DNA sequence: TGTGCCAGCAGTCCGAGGGACAGGGGGCGGAAAAACACTGAAGCTTTCTTT. Translating gives CASSPRDRGRKNTEAFF.

This sequence joins TRBV9 and TRBJ1-1; 7 bases agree with TRBD1. V lost 4 bases to trimming and J lost 4 bases; unmatched junction nucleotides: 10. Per germline, CDR1 SGDLS and CDR2 YYNGEE. This CDR3 is 15 amino acids long. The CDR3 spells CASSPRQGWSTEAFF. The CDR3 DNA is TGTGCCAGCAGCCCAAGACAGGGTTGGAGCACTGAAGCTTTCTTT. Full variable domain (outside the CDR3, taken from reference TRBV9 and TRBJ1-1): DSGVTQTPKHLITATGQRVTLRCSPRSGDLSVYWYQQSLDQGLQFLIQYYNGEERAKGNILERFSAQQFPDLHSELNLSSLELGDSALYFCASSPRQGWSTEAFFGQGTRLTVV.

This sequence joins TRBV28 and TRBJ2-7; possible D gene TRBD2, 5 bases. The CDR3 consists of 12 residues. CDR1 is MDHEN and CDR2 is SYDVKM in the germline V gene. V lost 2 bases and J 4 bases, leaving 6 bases between the germline ends. In DNA form, the CDR3 reads TGTGCCAGCAGTTTAGAGGGATACGAGCAGTACTTC. Encoded protein: CASSLEGYEQYF. Full variable domain (remainder filled in from reference TRBV28 and TRBJ2-7): DVKVTQSSRYLVKRTGEKVFLECVQDMDHENMFWYRQDPGLGLRLIYFSYDVKMKEKGDIPEGYSVSREKKERFSLILESASTNQTSMYLCASSLEGYEQYFGPGTRLTVT.

About this clone itself: A junction boundary mismatches the germline segment, possibly from a read error. The chain employs TRBV6-1 and TRBJ1-2; 7 nucleotides match TRBD1. Germline lookup yields CDR1 MNHNS and CDR2 SASEGT. The CDR3 runs 14 residues. The CDR3: CASSARQGDYGYPF. The CDR3 DNA follows: TGTGCCAGCAGTGCCCGACAGGGAGACTATGGCTACCCCTTC.

V and J are TRBV7-6 and TRBJ1-3; 8 positions match TRBD1. There are 17 residues in the CDR3. Germline CDR1 SGHVS, CDR2 FNYEAQ. The V segment lost 5 bases and the J segment 4 bases; nucleotides outside the gene matches: 13. CDR3 sequence (DNA): TGTGCCAGCAGCGAACTTCCAGGACAGGGAACAGGAAACACCATATATTTT. It yields the protein CASSELPGQGTGNTIYF.

V gene TRBV15 combines with J gene TRBJ1-4; D might be TRBD1 (6 bases). V was clipped by 0 bases and J by 11 bases, with 16 bases between them. The CDR3 is made up of 15 amino acids. The germline V gene has CDR1 LNHNV and CDR2 YYDKDF (reference sequence). Here the CDR3 DNA reads TGTGCCACCAGCAGAGATCTAGGGGGGGGACGGAAACTGTTTTTT. It encodes CATSRDLGGGRKLFF. The whole variable domain, remainder taken from reference TRBV15 and TRBJ1-4, is DAMVIQNPRYQVTQFGKPVTLSCSQTLNHNVMYWYQQKSSQAPKLLFHYYDKDFNNEADTPDNFQSRRPNTSFCFLDIRSPGLGDTAMYLCATSRDLGGGRKLFFGSGTQLSVL.

This clone was observed a handful of times. The J gene is TRBJ2-2, the V gene TRBV7-9; 7 bases are a match to TRBD1. Germline values: CDR1 SEHNR, CDR2 FQNEAQ (reference sequence). The CDR3 contains 17 residues. V was clipped by 5 bases and J by 3 bases; unmatched bases: 12. The CDR3 here is CASSPSEGASYTGELFF. Here the CDR3 DNA reads TGTGCCAGCAGCCCTAGTGAGGGGGCGTCGTACACCGGGGAGCTGTTTTTT.

The genes are TRBV2 and TRBJ2-5, with D possibly being TRBD1 (6 bases). Germline V gene sequence: CDR1 SNHLY, CDR2 FYNNEI. The CDR3 has 14 amino acids. V lost 7 bases and J lost 2, with 14 bases in between. The CDR3, as DNA: TGTGCCAGCAAGAGAACGACAGGTCAAGAGACCCAGTACTTC. This gives the protein CASKRTTGQETQYF. Full variable domain (missing parts from reference TRBV2 and TRBJ2-5): EPEVTQTPSHQVTQMGQEVILRCVPISNHLYFYWYRQILGQKVEFLVSFYNNEISEKSEIFDDQFSVERPDGSNFTLKIRSTKLEDSAMYFCASKRTTGQETQYFGPGTRLLVL.

The table lists this clone with a count of one. The V call is TRBV7-2, the J call TRBJ2-7; 11 bases are shared with TRBD2. V was pared by 1 base and J by 4 bases, with 3 bases of the junction left unmatched. Germline CDR1 reads SGHTA; CDR2 reads FQGNSA. The length of the CDR3 is 15 residues. This chain's CDR3 is CASSLVLAGGYEQYF. CDR3 nucleotides: TGTGCCAGCAGCTTAGTCTTAGCGGGAGGGTACGAGCAGTACTTC. Supplemented by reference TRBV7-2 and TRBJ2-7, the full variable domain reads GAGVSQSPSNKVTEKGKDVELRCDPISGHTALYWYRQSLGQGLEFLIYFQGNSAPDKSGLPSDRFSAERTGGSVSTLTIQRTQQEDSAVYLCASSLVLAGGYEQYFGPGTRLTVT.

This chain joins TRBV11-3 and TRBJ1-1; D possibly corresponds to TRBD1 (6 bases). The germline CDR1 and CDR2 sequences are SGHNT and YENEEA. The CDR3 is 14 amino acids. V lost 6 bases and J 0 bases, leaving 11 bases between the germline ends. CDR3 bases: TGTGCCAGCAGACGGGGACAATTGAACACTGAAGCTTTCTTT. It encodes CASRRGQLNTEAFF.

Only a few counts were recorded for this clone. This chain uses TRBV12-5 with TRBJ1-1, with D maybe TRBD1 (5 bases). CDR1 is LGHNT and CDR2 is FRNRAP in the germline V gene. The CDR3 runs 14 residues. V shed 1 base and J shed 1 base, with 7 bases lying between them. CDR3 protein: CASGLGQQNTEAFF. The CDR3 coding sequence is TGTGCTAGTGGTTTGGGACAGCAGAACACTGAAGCTTTCTTT.

This rearrangement joins TRBV7-9 to TRBJ1-1, with D maybe TRBD1 (6 bases). The V gene lost 5 bases and the J gene lost 0 bases, with 13 bases spanning the gap. The CDR3 covers 15 residues. The germline V gene has CDR1 SEHNR and CDR2 FQNEAQ (reference sequence). For the CDR3, the DNA is TGTGCCAGCAGCGCCTCCGGGACAATGAACACTGAAGCTTTCTTT. Encoded protein: CASSASGTMNTEAFF. Supplemented by reference TRBV7-9 and TRBJ1-1, the full variable domain reads DTGVSQNPRHKITKRGQNVTFRCDPISEHNRLYWYRQTLGQGPEFLTYFQNEAQLEKSRLLSDRFSAERPKGSFSTLEIQRTEQGDSAMYLCASSASGTMNTEAFFGQGTRLTVV.

The chain joins TRBV11-2 to TRBJ2-2; D possibly corresponds to TRBD1 (5 bases). CDR1 and CDR2 (germline): SGHAT, FQNNGV. This CDR3 has 13 amino acids. The ends were cut back, 5 bases at V and 6 bases at J, with 10 bases in the middle. The CDR3 loop reads CASSPGSAGELFF. Here the CDR3 DNA reads TGTGCCAGCAGCCCAGGGTCGGCCGGGGAGCTGTTTTTT.

This clone has only a few counts. CDR3 DNA sequence: TGTGCCAGCAGTATACGGACAGGGATTTTCCACGAGCAGTACTTC. As protein: CASSIRTGIFHEQYF. V gene TRBV27 combines with J gene TRBJ2-7, with TRBD1 matching over 8 bases. Trimming at V came to 5 bases and at J to 5 bases, leaving 11 bases not matched to a gene. CDR1 is MNHEY, CDR2 SMNVEV, per germline (reference sequence). The CDR3 is 15 amino acids.

The V call is TRBV19, the J call TRBJ2-1, with no clear D. The V gene's germline CDR1 is LNHDA and CDR2 SQIVND (reference sequence). The V end was cut by 5 bases, the J end by 1 base, with 3 bases between. This CDR3 spans 12 amino acids. The CDR3 nucleotides read TGTGCCAGTAGTCTTTCCTACAATGAGCAGTTCTTC. Amino acid sequence: CASSLSYNEQFF.

As DNA, the CDR3 is TGTGCCAGCAGTGAACAGGACAGGAGAAGATACGAGCAGTACTTC. Its protein is CASSEQDRRRYEQYF. The chain recombines TRBV6-1 with TRBJ2-7, with 7 bases that match TRBD1. V lost 2 bases to trimming and J lost 4 bases; unmatched junction nucleotides: 8. The CDR3 runs 15 residues. Germline V gives CDR1 MNHNS, CDR2 SASEGT.

J is TRBJ2-7 and V is TRBV29-1; 10 positions agree with TRBD1. CDR3 length equals 13 residues. V lost 5 bases to trimming and J lost 7 bases; unmatched junction nucleotides: 8. The germline V gene has CDR1 SQVTM and CDR2 ANQGSEA. The DNA for the CDR3 is TGCAGCGTTAGACGACAGGGGGCGGAGGAGCAGTACTTC. Protein product: CSVRRQGAEEQYF.

This chain connects TRBV23-1 to TRBJ1-4; D is perhaps TRBD1 (5 bases). TRBV23-1 has ORF status, its function being uncertain. Trimming pared 4 bases from V and 11 bases from J, leaving 14 bases between. The CDR3 sequence is 13 residues long. The CDR3: CASSPLAGPKLFF. The CDR3 DNA sequence: TGCGCCAGCAGTCCACTGGCGGGACCTAAACTGTTTTTT.

CDR3 amino acids: CASRETGGSYNEQFF. The CDR3, as DNA: TGTGCCAGCAGGGAGACAGGGGGGTCCTACAATGAGCAGTTCTTC. The rearrangement uses TRBV5-6 and TRBJ2-1; TRBD1 aligns across 9 bases. Germline-derived CDR1 and CDR2 are SGHDT and YYEEEE. V gave up 5 bases and J gave up 1 base; unmatched junction bases: 4. The CDR3 is made up of 15 amino acids. Based on the CDR3 plus reference TRBV5-6 and TRBJ2-1, the full variable domain is DAGVTQSPTHLIKTRGQQVTLRCSPKSGHDTVSWYQQALGQGPQFIFQYYEEEERQRGNFPDRFSGHQFPNYSSELNVNALLLGDSALYLCASRETGGSYNEQFFGPGTRLTVL.

The J gene is TRBJ2-7, the V gene TRBV7-3, with TRBD2 matching 7 bases. This CDR3 is built from 14 residues. Unmatched junction bases numbered 4, after V lost 5 bases and J lost 0 bases. The V gene's germline CDR1 is SGHTA and CDR2 FQGTGA. The CDR3 sequence is CASSPRGGSYEQYF. CDR3 DNA sequence: TGTGCCAGCAGCCCCCGCGGGGGCTCCTACGAGCAGTACTTC.

The genes are TRBV4-1 and TRBJ2-7, with TRBD2 matching over 9 bases. V lost 2 bases to trimming and J lost 4 bases; unmatched junction nucleotides: 12. CDR1 is MGHRA, CDR2 YSYEKL, per germline. The length of the CDR3 is 17 residues. CDR3 sequence: CASSQSPNAGGPYEQYF. DNA for the CDR3: TGCGCCAGCAGCCAAAGTCCCAACGCGGGAGGGCCGTACGAGCAGTACTTC.

This clone has a single count. J is TRBJ2-5 and V is TRBV6-5; D perhaps matches TRBD1 (5 bases). The J call could be wrong; TRBJ2-7 is a better fit for the DNA end. Germline CDR1 is MNHEY and CDR2 is SVGAGI. This CDR3 region has 15 residues. CDR3 sequence reads: CASSHRSVQSYEQYF. The CDR3 DNA is TGTGCCAGCAGCCACAGGAGCGTACAATCCTACGAGCAGTACTTC.

This chain links TRBV25-1 with TRBJ2-7; D call uncertain. The V end was cut by 0 bases, the J end by 5 bases, with 5 bases between. The CDR3 covers 12 residues. The V gene's germline CDR1 is MGHDK and CDR2 SYGVNS. CDR3 bases: TGTGCCAGCAGTGAATATATCGACGAGCAGTACTTC. It encodes CASSEYIDEQYF.

V is TRBV10-3 and J is TRBJ1-1; the D gene is possibly TRBD1 (5 bases). V shed 4 bases and J shed 5 bases, with 17 bases lying between them. CDR1 and CDR2 (germline): ENHRY, SYGVKD. The CDR3 has 15 residues. Here the CDR3 DNA reads TGTGCCATCAGTGCAAAATTGGACACCGGGACTGAAGCTTTCTTT. Amino acids: CAISAKLDTGTEAFF.

This rearrangement joins TRBV27 to TRBJ2-1; unclear D gene. This CDR3 has 18 amino acids. Germline-derived CDR1 and CDR2 are MNHEY and SMNVEV (reference sequence). Trimming stripped 3 bases from V and 0 bases from J, with 18 bases between. This CDR3 reads CASSFRPAGSHSYNEQFF. The CDR3 coding sequence is TGTGCCAGCAGTTTTCGTCCCGCCGGTTCCCACTCCTACAATGAGCAGTTCTTC.

The V and J genes are TRBV5-1 and TRBJ2-5; D call uncertain. This CDR3 is 15 amino acids long. Trimming stripped 2 bases from V and 4 bases from J, with 15 bases between. Germline CDR1 is SGHRS and CDR2 is YFSETQ. The CDR3 coding sequence is TGCGCCAGCAGCTTTAGAAAACACCCGGGAGAGACCCAGTACTTC. It translates to CASSFRKHPGETQYF.

V is TRBV5-6 and J is TRBJ2-1, with TRBD1 identical over 8 bases. CDR1 is SGHDT and CDR2 is YYEEEE in the germline V gene. With V trimmed by 2 bases and J by 2 bases, 6 bases remained unmatched. The CDR3 runs 16 residues. The CDR3: CASSLQPQGAYNEQFF. CDR3 coding DNA: TGTGCCAGCAGCTTACAACCACAGGGGGCCTACAATGAGCAGTTCTTC.